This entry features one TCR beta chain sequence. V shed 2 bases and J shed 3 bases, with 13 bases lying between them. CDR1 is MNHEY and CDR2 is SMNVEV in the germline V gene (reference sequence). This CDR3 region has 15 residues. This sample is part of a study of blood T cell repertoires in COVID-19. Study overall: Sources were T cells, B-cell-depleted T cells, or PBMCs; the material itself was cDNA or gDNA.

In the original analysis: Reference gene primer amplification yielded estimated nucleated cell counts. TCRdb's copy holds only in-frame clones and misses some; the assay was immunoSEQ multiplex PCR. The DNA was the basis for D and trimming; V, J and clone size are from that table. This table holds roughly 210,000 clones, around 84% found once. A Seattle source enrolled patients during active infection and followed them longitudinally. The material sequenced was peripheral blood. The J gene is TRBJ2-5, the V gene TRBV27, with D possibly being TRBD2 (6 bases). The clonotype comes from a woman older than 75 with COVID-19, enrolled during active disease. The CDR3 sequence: CASSLRQGGKETQYF. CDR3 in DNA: TGTGCCAGCAGTTTACGGCAGGGAGGAAAAGAGACCCAGTACTTC.